This T cell receptor (beta chain) is drawn from a study of T cells in Graves' hyperthyroidism and ophthalmopathy. Using RNA transcripts as the source, TCR beta CDR3 regions were amplified. An initial round of RT-PCR targeting the TCR CDR3 relied on the HTBI primer set. TCRdb redid the calling of the multiplex PCR reads with MiXCR, one entry per CDR3 protein. The repertoire holds hundreds of thousands of distinct CDR3 sequences, with 18% as singletons. There are many counts of this clonotype. Input material: blood. The receptor was derived from a man aged 40-55 years with Graves' hyperthyroidism.

This CDR3 is CASKIGQYSPLHF. CDR3 nucleotide sequence: TGTGCCAGCAAAATAGGACAGTATTCACCCCTCCACTTT. The chain joins TRBV2 to TRBJ1-6, with a possible D match to TRBD1 (6 bases). This CDR3 has 13 amino acids. Looked up from germline, CDR1 is SNHLY and CDR2 is FYNNEI. V was clipped by 7 bases and J by 8 bases, with 12 bases between them.